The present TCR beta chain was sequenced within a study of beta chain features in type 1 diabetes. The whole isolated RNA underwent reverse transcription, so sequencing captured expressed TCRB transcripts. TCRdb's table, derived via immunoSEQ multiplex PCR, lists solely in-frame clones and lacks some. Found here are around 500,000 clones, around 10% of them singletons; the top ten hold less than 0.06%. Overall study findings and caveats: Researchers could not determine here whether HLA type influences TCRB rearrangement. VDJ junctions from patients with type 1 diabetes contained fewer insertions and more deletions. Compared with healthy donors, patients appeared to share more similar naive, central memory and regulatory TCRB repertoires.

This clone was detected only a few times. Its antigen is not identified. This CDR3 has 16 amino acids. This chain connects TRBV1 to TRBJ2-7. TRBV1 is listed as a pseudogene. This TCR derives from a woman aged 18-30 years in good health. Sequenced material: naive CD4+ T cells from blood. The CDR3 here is CTSSQQRQMPVREQYV. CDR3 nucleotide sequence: TGCACCAGCAGCCAACAAAGGCAGATGCCGGTCCGCGAGCAGTACGTC.